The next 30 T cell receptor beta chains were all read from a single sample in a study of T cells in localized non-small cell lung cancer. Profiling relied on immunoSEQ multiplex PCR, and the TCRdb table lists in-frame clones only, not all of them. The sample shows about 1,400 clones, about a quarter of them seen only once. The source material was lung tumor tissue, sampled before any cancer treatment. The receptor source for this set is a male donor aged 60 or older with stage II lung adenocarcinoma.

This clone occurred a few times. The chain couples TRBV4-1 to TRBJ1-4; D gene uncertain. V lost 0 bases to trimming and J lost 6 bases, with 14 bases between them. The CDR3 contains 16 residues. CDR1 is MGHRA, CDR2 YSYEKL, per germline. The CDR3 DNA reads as TGCGCCAGCAGCCAAGATGTCAGCGGTCAATATGAAAAACTGTTTTTT. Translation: CASSQDVSGQYEKLFF.

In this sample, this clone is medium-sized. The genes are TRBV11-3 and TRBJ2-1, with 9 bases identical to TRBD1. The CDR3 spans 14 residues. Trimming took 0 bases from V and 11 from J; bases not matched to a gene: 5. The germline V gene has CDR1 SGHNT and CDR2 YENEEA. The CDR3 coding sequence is TGTGCCAGCAGCTTAGAGGGGGGACAGGGCAAGCAGTTCTTC. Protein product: CASSLEGGQGKQFF.

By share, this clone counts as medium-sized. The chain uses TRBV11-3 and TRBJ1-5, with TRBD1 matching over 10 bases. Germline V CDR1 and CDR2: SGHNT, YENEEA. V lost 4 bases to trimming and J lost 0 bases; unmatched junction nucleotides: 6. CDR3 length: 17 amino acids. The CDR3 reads CASSSGQGRASNQPQHF. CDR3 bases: TGTGCCAGCAGCTCGGGACAGGGGAGGGCTAGCAATCAGCCCCAGCATTTT. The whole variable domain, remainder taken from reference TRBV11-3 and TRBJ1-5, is EAGVVQSPRYKIIEKKQPVAFWCNPISGHNTLYWYLQNLGQGPELLIRYENEEAVDDSQLPKDRFSAERLKGVDSTLKIQPAELGDSAVYLCASSSGQGRASNQPQHFGDGTRLSIL.

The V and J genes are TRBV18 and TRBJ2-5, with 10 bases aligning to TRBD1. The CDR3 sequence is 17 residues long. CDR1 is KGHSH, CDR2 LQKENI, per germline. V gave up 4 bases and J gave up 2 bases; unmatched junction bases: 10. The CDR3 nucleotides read TGTGCCAGCTCACTACTGAGACAGGGGGCTAAACAAGAGACCCAGTACTTC. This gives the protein CASSLLRQGAKQETQYF.

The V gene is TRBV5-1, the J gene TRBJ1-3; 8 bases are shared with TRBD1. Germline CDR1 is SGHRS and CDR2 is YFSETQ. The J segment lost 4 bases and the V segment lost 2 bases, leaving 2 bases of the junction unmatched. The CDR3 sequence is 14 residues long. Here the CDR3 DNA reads TGCGCCAGCAGCTTTGGGACAGGAGGAAACACCATATATTTT. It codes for CASSFGTGGNTIYF.

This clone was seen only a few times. The CDR3 nucleotides read TGTGCCAGCCAAAGAGGTAGCTCCTACGAGCAGTACTTC. Protein: CASQRGSSYEQYF. This sequence joins TRBV6-8 and TRBJ2-7, with D unclear. The V gene lost 8 bases and the J gene lost 0 bases, with 11 bases spanning the gap. The CDR3 is 13 residues long. Germline CDR1 reads MNHGY; CDR2 reads SAAAGT.

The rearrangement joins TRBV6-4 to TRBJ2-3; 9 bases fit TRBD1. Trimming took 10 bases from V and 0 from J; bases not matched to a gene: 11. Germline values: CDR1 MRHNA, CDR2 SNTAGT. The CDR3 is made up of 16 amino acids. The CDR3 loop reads CAISLRQGGSTDTQYF. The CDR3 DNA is TGTGCCATCAGCCTGAGACAGGGGGGCAGCACAGATACGCAGTATTTT.

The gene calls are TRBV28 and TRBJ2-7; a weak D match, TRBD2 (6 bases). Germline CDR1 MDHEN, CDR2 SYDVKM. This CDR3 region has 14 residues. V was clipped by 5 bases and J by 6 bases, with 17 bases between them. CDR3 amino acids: CASSPAGTRREQYF. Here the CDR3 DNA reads TGTGCCAGCAGTCCGGCGGGGACGCGGCGCGAGCAGTACTTC.

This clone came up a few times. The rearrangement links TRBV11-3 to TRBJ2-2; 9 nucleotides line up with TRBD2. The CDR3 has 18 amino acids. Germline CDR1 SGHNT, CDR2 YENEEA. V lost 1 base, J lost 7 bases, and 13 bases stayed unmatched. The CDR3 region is CASSLVWGSGSSVGELFF. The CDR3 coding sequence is TGTGCCAGCAGCTTAGTTTGGGGTAGCGGGAGTTCAGTCGGGGAGCTGTTTTTT.

The CDR3 protein is CASSPLGVLQETQYF. CDR3 nucleotide sequence: TGTGCCAGCTCACCTCTCGGAGTCCTCCAAGAGACCCAGTACTTC. The chain couples TRBV18 to TRBJ2-5; no definite D call. The V end was cut by 3 bases, the J end by 1 base, with 12 bases between. Germline values: CDR1 KGHSH, CDR2 LQKENI. This CDR3 has 15 residues.

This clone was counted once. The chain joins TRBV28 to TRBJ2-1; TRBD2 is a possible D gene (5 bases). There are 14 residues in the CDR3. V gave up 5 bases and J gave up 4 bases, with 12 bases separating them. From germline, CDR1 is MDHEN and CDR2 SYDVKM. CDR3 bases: TGTGCCAGCAGTCACCACCGGGGTTACAATGAGCAGTTCTTC. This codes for CASSHHRGYNEQFF.

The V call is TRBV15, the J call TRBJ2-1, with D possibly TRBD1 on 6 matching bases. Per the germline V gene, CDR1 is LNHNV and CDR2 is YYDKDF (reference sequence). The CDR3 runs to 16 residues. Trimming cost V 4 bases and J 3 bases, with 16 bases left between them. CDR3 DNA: TGTGCCACCAGCAAGTACTGGACAGAATTCTACAATGAGCAGTTCTTC. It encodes CATSKYWTEFYNEQFF.

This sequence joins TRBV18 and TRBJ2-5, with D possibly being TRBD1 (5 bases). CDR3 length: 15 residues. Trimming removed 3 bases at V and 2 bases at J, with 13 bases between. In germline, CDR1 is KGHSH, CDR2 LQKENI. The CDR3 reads CASSPLQGSQETQYF. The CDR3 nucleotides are TGTGCCAGCTCACCCCTGCAGGGATCACAAGAGACCCAGTACTTC.

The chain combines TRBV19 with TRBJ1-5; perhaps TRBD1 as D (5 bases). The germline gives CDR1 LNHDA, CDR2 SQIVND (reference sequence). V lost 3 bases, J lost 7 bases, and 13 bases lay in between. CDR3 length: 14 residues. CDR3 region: CASSMSGWDQPQHF. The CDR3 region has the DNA TGTGCCAGTAGTATGTCTGGGTGGGACCAGCCCCAGCATTTT.

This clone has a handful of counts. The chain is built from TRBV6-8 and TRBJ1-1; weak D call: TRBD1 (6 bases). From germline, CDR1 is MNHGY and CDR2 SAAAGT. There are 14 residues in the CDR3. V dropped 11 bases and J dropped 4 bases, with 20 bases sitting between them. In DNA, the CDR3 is TGTGCCTCCAAAGGGGGGGCCGGTGGCACTGAAGCTTTCTTT. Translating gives CASKGGAGGTEAFF.

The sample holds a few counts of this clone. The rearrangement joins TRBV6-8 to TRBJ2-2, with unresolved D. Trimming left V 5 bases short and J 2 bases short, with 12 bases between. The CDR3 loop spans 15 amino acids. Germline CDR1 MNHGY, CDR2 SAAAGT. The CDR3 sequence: CASSVTGSNTGELFF. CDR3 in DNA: TGTGCCAGCAGTGTTACCGGGTCCAACACCGGGGAGCTGTTTTTT.

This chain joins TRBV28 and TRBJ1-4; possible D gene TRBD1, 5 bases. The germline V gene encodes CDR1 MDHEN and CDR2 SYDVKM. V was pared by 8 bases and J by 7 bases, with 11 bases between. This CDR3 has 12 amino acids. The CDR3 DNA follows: TGTGCCAGCGGGACTCTGTTTGAAAAACTGTTTTTT. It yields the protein CASGTLFEKLFF.

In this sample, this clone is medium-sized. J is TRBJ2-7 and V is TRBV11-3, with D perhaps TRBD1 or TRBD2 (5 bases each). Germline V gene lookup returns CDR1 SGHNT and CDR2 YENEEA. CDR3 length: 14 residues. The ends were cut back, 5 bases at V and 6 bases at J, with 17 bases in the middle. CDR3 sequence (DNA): TGTGCCAGCAGCCCCAGAGAGGGACGGGGCGAGCAGTACTTC. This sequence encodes CASSPREGRGEQYF.

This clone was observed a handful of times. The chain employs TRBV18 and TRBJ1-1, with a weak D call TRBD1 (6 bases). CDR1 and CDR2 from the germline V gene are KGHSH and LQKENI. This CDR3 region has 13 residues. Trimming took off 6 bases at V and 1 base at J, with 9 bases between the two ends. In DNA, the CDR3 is TGTGCCAGCTCCACGACAGGGAACACTGAAGCTTTCTTT. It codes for CASSTTGNTEAFF.

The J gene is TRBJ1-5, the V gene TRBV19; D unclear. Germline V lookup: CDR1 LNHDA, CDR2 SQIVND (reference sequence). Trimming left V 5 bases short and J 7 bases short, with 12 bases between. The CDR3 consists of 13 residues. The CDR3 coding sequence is TGTGCCAGTAGTCTGCGCCCCGGGCAGCCCCAGCATTTT. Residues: CASSLRPGQPQHF.

The CDR3 reads CASSQSSWPGPVGRDTQYF. The CDR3 region has the DNA TGCGCCAGCAGTCAATCGTCCTGGCCAGGACCGGTGGGGAGAGATACGCAGTATTTT. The chain uses TRBV23-1 and TRBJ2-3, with D perhaps TRBD2 (5 bases). TRBV23-1 is assigned to the ORF class and has an uncertain function. Trimming shortened V by 0 bases and J by 5 bases, and 24 bases separated the two germline ends. CDR3 length: 19 residues.

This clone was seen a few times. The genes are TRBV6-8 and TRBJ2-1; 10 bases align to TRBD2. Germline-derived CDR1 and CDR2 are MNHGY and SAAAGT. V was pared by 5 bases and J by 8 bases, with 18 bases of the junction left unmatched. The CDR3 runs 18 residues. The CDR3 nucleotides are TGTGCCAGCAGTGATGGGTTCGTAAGGACTAGCGGTCAATATGAGCAGTTCTTC. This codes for CASSDGFVRTSGQYEQFF.

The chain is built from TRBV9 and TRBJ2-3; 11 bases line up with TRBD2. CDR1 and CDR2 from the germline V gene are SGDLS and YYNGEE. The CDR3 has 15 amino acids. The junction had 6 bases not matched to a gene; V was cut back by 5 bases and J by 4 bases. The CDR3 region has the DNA TGTGCCAGCAGTGTTAGCGGGAGGGCGTCAGATACGCAGTATTTT. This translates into CASSVSGRASDTQYF. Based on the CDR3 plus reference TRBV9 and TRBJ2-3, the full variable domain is DSGVTQTPKHLITATGQRVTLRCSPRSGDLSVYWYQQSLDQGLQFLIQYYNGEERAKGNILERFSAQQFPDLHSELNLSSLELGDSALYFCASSVSGRASDTQYFGPGTRLTVL.

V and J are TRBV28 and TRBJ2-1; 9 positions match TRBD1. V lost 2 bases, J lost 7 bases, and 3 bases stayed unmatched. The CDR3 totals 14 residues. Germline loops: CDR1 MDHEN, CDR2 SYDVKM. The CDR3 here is CASSLHRGRNEQFF. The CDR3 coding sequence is TGTGCCAGCAGTTTACACAGGGGGCGAAATGAGCAGTTCTTC.

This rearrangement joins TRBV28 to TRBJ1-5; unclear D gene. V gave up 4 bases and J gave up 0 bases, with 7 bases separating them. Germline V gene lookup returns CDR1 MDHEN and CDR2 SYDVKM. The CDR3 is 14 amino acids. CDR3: CASSSTGSNQPQHF. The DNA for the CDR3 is TGTGCCAGCAGTTCGACTGGTAGCAATCAGCCCCAGCATTTT.

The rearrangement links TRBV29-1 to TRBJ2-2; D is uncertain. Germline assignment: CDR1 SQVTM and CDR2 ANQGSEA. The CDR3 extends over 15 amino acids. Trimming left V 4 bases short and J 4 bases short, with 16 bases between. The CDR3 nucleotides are TGCAGCGTTGTGTCGGCCCCGGATGGCACCGGGGAGCTGTTTTTT. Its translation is CSVVSAPDGTGELFF.

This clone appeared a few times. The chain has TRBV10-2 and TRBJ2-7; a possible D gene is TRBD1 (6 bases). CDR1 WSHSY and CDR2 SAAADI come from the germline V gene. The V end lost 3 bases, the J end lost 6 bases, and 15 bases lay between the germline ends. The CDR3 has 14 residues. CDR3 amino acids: CASSENILRGEQYF. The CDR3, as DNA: TGCGCCAGCAGTGAAAACATACTCAGGGGCGAGCAGTACTTC.

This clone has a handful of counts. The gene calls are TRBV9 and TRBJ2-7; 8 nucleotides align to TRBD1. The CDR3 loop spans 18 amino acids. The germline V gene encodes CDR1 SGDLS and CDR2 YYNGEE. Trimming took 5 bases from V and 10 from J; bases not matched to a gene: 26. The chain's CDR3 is CASSEALGRRGLYSKQYF. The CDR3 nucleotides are TGTGCCAGCAGTGAAGCTTTGGGGCGCAGGGGGCTCTACTCCAAACAGTACTTC.

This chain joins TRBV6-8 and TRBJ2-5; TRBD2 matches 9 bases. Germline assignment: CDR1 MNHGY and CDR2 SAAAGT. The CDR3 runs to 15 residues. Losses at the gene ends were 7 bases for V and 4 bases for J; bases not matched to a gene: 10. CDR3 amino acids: CASKNSGSGRETQYF. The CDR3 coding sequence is TGTGCCAGCAAAAATAGCGGGAGTGGAAGAGAGACCCAGTACTTC.

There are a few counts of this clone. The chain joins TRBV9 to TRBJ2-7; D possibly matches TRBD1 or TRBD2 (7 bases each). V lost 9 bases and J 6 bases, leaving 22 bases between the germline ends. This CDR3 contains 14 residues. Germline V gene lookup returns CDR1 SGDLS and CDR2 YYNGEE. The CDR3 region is CATGEGTARTEQYF. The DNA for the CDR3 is TGTGCCACCGGGGAGGGGACAGCGAGGACCGAGCAGTACTTC.